Described below is a single T cell receptor (beta chain) sequence and its context. Its antigen is unknown. The data were obtained in a study of T-cell memory formation after mild COVID-19. The overall study: TCR clusters largely stayed donor specific. Findings of the study overall: Contracting clones from day 15 to 85 had balanced CD4/CD8; later expanders favoured CD4+.

The V end was cut by 3 bases, the J end by 3 bases, with 13 bases between. CDR1 is SGHVS, CDR2 FNYEAQ, per germline. CDR3 size: 15 residues. TCRdb reprocessed the 5' RACE reads via MiXCR and lists one record per CDR3 protein. The profile shows about 90,000 distinct CDR3 sequences, more than 10% of them singletons. This chain links TRBV7-6 with TRBJ2-3; TRBD1 might be the D (5 bases). The receptor's source is an adult woman who had mild COVID-19 (a few samples of this study predate the infection). Cell type and time point are not known. Sequencing input: PBMCs or a T cell subset sorted from them (not recorded which). The CDR3 sequence: CASSLGQGFTDTQYF. The CDR3, as DNA: TGTGCCAGCAGCTTGGGCCAGGGTTTTACAGATACGCAGTATTTT.